The clone carrying this TCR beta chain was seen only once. The method was immunoSEQ multiplex PCR; TCRdb's version includes in-frame clones alone and lacks a portion of them. The sample includes about 45,000 clones, roughly 88% seen only once; the top ten take about 4.2%. The data derive from a study of PD-L1 blockade in urothelial cancer. In the study overall: The patients' atezolizumab therapy, 1,200 mg intravenously every 3 weeks, started at some point between 2013 and 2014. At 3 weeks after treatment start (second dose) and again at 6 weeks, blood was analyzed. T cell content in blood samples showed a median of approximately 150,000.

The CDR3 loop spans 16 amino acids. V was clipped by 5 bases and J by 6 bases; unmatched bases: 10. The V gene's germline CDR1 is MGHDK and CDR2 SYGVNS. Sequences were derived from PBMCs, sampled around atezolizumab (anti-PD-L1) treatment. This TCR was sampled from a man older than 75 with urothelial cancer. The chain has TRBV25-1 and TRBJ2-2; TRBD1 matches 9 bases. The chain's CDR3 is CASSRPPGTGSGELFF. The CDR3 DNA sequence: TGTGCCAGCAGTCGCCCTCCCGGGACAGGGTCCGGGGAGCTGTTTTTT. Variable domain in full (rest from reference TRBV25-1 and TRBJ2-2): EADIYQTPRYLVIGTGKKITLECSQTMGHDKMYWYQQDPGMELHLIHYSYGVNSTEKGDLSSESTVSRIRTEHFPLTLESARPSHTSQYLCASSRPPGTGSGELFFGEGSRLTVL.